The text below deals with one T cell receptor beta chain. For the second PCR, which ran for about 6 to 11 cycles, a sample-barcoded 5' primer and a J-beta primer mix were used. TCRdb redid the calling of the 5' RACE reads with MiXCR, one entry per CDR3 protein. Among 730,000 or so distinct CDR3 sequences listed, around 43% were seen once. The sample is drawn from a study of blood T cells in healthy people across ages. V was pared by 6 bases and J by 3 bases, with 13 bases of the junction left unmatched. This CDR3 is 17 amino acids long. Germline values: CDR1 LNHDA, CDR2 SQIVND (reference sequence). Sequencing was carried out using blood. The source is an elderly man in good health. The V and J genes are TRBV19 and TRBJ1-2, with 10 bases lining up with TRBD1. CDR3: CASRKGWTGGLDYGYTF. The CDR3 DNA sequence: TGTGCCAGTAGGAAAGGATGGACAGGGGGTTTAGACTATGGCTACACCTTC.